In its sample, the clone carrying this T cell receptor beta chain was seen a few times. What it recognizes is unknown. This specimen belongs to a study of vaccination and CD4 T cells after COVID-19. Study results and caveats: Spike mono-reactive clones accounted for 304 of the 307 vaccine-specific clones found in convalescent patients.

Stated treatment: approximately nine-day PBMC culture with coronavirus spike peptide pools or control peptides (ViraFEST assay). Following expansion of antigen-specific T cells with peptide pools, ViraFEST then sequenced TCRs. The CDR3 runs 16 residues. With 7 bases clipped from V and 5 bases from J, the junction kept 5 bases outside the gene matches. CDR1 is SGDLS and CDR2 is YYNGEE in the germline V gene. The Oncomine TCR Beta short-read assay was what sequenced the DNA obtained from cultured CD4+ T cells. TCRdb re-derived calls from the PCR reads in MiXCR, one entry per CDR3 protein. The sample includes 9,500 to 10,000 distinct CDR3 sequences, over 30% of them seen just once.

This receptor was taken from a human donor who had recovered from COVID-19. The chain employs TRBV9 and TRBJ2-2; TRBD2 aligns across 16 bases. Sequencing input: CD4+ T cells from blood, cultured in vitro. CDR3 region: CASYPGLAGGTGELFF. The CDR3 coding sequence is TGTGCCAGCTATCCGGGACTAGCGGGGGGGACCGGGGAGCTGTTTTTT.